The entry that follows covers one T cell receptor beta chain sequence. With 4 bases removed from V and 1 base from J, the gap between germline ends came to 11 bases. The CDR3 has 14 residues. Germline assignment: CDR1 WSHSY and CDR2 SAAADI. This entry belongs to a study of blood T cells in healthy people across ages. The use of a sample-barcoded 5' primer and a J-beta primer mix characterized a second PCR of roughly 7 to 11 cycles. Via MiXCR, TCRdb re-called the 5' RACE reads, giving one row per CDR3 protein. The sample records almost 800,000 distinct CDR3 sequences, 58% being singletons. This chain links TRBV10-2 with TRBJ2-7, with D possibly TRBD1 on 6 matching bases. This TCR came from a man in his thirties or forties in good health. Sequencing was done on a sample of blood. The CDR3 here is CASSGWGRSYEQYF. DNA for the CDR3: TGCGCCAGCAGTGGATGGGGGCGGTCCTACGAGCAGTACTTC.